Shown below are 7 T cell receptor beta chains from a single sample sequenced in a study of tumor and adjacent non-tumor tissue in lung cancer. A modified ARM-PCR protocol with three rounds of nested PCR amplified TCRbeta. MiXCR, applied by TCRdb to the multiplex PCR reads, yields one record per CDR3 protein. The sample contains 220,000 or so distinct CDR3 sequences, around 71% of which appear only once. The template was RNA from unsorted bulk tissue. Sequenced material: lung tumor tissue. The source of these receptors is a man in his sixties with non-small cell lung cancer.

V is TRBV11-1 and J is TRBJ1-5; D remains unclear. V was clipped by 5 bases and J by 3 bases, with 11 bases between them. The CDR3 covers 14 residues. Germline CDR1 is SGHAT and CDR2 is FQDESV (reference sequence). The CDR3 here is CASSTGNINQPQHF. DNA for the CDR3: TGTGCCAGCAGCACGGGGAACATCAATCAGCCCCAGCATTTT.

Comment on this clonotype: One end of the junction varies from germline; a read error may be responsible. V is TRBV4-2 and J is TRBJ2-4; 10 nucleotides line up with TRBD2. CDR1 LGHNA and CDR2 YNFKEQ come from the germline V gene. The CDR3 contains 17 residues. The CDR3 sequence: CVSSQEVSGGAKNIQYF. The DNA of the CDR3 is TGTGTCAGCAGTCAAGAGGTTAGCGGGGGGGCCAAAAACATTCAGTACTTC.

The chain links TRBV20-1 to TRBJ2-5; D uncertain. Germline V gene data show CDR1 as DFQATT and CDR2 as SNEGSKA (reference sequence). The CDR3 runs 13 residues. V was shortened by 0 bases and J by 7 bases, with 12 bases between the two germline ends. DNA for the CDR3: TGCAGTGCTAGAGATAAGTCAGTGCCGACCCAGTACTTC. Protein product: CSARDKSVPTQYF.

This clonotype was seen only once. The junction departs from germline at one end; a sequencing error may be responsible. The chain combines TRBV20-1 with TRBJ2-7; tentative D call: TRBD1 (6 bases). Looked up from germline, CDR1 is DFQATT and CDR2 is SNEGSKA (reference sequence). This CDR3 is 12 amino acids long. CDR3 protein: CIASEQGYERYF. The CDR3 nucleotides read TGCATTGCTAGTGAACAGGGTTACGAGCGGTACTTC.

Concerning this clonotype itself: The missing conserved phenylalanine or tryptophan at the end of this CDR3 makes a read error likely. The chain employs TRBV5-5 and TRBJ2-7; TRBD1 is a possible D gene (5 bases). The ends were cut back, 3 bases at V and 5 bases at J, with 12 bases in the middle. The CDR3 extends over 13 amino acids. Per the germline V gene, CDR1 is SGHKS and CDR2 is YYEKEE (reference sequence). The DNA of the CDR3 is TGTGCCAGCAGCTCCCAGGGCAAGAACGAGCAGTACTTA. It specifies CASSSQGKNEQYL.

As for this clonotype: Its ends do not fully match the called genes, so a read error is possible. The chain joins TRBV6-1 to TRBJ1-4; TRBD1 matches at 8 bases. This CDR3 spans 18 amino acids. The V gene's germline CDR1 is MNHNS and CDR2 SASEGT. DNA of the CDR3: TGCGCCATCGGACAGGGAGGGATGTCTAAAGCAACTAATGAAAATCTGTTTTTT. It specifies CAIGQGGMSKATNENLFF.

This clonotype was picked up a small number of times. A clone one base away is much larger, so this may be a read error. The J gene is TRBJ2-5, the V gene TRBV11-3, with D perhaps TRBD2 (5 bases). The CDR3 length is 12 residues. CDR1 is SGHNT and CDR2 is YENEEA in the germline V gene. The CDR3 loop reads CSSEVHGGTQYF. CDR3 DNA: TGTTCCAGCGAGGTTCACGGAGGGACCCAGTACTTC. Drawing the rest from reference TRBV11-3 and TRBJ2-5, the complete variable domain is EAGVVQSPRYKIIEKKQPVAFWCNPISGHNTLYWYLQNLGQGPELLIRYENEEAVDDSQLPKDRFSAERLKGVDSTLKIQPAELGDSAVYLCSSEVHGGTQYFGPGTRLLVL.